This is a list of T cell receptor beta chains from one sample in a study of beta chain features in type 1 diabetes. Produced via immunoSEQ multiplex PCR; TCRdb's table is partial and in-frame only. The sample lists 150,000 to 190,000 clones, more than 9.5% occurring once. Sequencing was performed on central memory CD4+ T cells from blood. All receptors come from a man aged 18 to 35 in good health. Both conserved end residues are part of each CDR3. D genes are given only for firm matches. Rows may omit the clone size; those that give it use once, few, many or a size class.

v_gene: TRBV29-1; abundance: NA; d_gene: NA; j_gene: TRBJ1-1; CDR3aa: CSVSTGYTEAFF; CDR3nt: TGCAGCGTTAGTACAGGGTACACTGAAGCTTTCTTT
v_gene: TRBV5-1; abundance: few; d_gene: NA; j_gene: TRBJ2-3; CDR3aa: CASSLDPGQADTQYF; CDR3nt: TGCGCCAGCAGCTTGGATCCGGGGCAAGCAGATACGCAGTATTTT
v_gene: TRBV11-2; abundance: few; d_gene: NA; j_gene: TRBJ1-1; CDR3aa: CASSLALNTEAFF; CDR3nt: TGTGCCAGCAGCTTAGCTCTGAACACTGAAGCTTTCTTT
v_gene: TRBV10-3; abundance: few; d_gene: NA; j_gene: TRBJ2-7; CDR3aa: CAISDQGGSSYEQYF; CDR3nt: TGTGCCATCAGTGACCAGGGGGGGAGCTCCTACGAGCAGTACTTC
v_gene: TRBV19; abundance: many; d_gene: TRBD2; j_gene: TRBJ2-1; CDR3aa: CASSLLLAGGAYNEQFF; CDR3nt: TGTGCCAGTAGCCTACTCTTAGCGGGAGGCGCCTACAATGAGCAGTTCTTC
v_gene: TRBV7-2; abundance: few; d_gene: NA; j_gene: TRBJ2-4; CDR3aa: CASSFSAGQNIQYF; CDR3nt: TGTGCCAGCAGCTTTTCGGCGGGGCAAAACATTCAGTACTTC
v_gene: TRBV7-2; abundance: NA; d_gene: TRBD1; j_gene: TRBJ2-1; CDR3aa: CASSSRRQGSNNEQFF; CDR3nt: TGTGCCAGCAGCTCTCGGAGACAGGGCTCCAACAATGAGCAGTTCTTC
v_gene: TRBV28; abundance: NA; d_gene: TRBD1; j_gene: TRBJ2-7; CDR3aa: CASSPDRDEQYF; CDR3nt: TGTGCCAGCAGTCCGGACAGGGACGAGCAGTACTTC
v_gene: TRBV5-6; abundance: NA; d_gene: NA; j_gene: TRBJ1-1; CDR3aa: CASSLWGRLNTEAFF; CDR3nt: TGTGCCAGCAGCTTGTGGGGCAGATTGAACACTGAAGCTTTCTTT
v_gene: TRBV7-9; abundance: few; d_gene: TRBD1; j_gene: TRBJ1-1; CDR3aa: CASSLQGARSTEAFF; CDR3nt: TGTGCCAGCAGCTTACAGGGGGCGCGTAGCACTGAAGCTTTCTTT
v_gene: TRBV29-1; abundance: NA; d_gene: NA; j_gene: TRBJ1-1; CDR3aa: CSVVRTVNTEAFF; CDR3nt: TGCAGCGTTGTCCGGACAGTGAACACTGAAGCTTTCTTT